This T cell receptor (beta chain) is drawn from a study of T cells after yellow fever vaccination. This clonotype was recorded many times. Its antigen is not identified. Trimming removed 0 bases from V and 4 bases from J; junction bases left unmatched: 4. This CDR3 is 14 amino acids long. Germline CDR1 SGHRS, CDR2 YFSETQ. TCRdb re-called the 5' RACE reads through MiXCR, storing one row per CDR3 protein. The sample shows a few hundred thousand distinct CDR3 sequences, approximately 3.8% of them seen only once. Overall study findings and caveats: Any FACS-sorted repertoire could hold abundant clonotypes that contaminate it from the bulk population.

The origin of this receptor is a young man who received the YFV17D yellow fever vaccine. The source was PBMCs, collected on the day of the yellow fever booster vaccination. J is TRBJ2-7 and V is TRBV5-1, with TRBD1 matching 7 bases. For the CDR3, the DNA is TGCGCCAGCAGCTTGGCCACAGGGGTGTACGAGCAGTACTTC. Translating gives CASSLATGVYEQYF. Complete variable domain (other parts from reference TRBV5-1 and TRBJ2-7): KAGVTQTPRYLIKTRGQQVTLSCSPISGHRSVSWYQQTPGQGLQFLFEYFSETQRNKGNFPGRFSGRQFSNSRSEMNVSTLELGDSALYLCASSLATGVYEQYFGPGTRLTVT.